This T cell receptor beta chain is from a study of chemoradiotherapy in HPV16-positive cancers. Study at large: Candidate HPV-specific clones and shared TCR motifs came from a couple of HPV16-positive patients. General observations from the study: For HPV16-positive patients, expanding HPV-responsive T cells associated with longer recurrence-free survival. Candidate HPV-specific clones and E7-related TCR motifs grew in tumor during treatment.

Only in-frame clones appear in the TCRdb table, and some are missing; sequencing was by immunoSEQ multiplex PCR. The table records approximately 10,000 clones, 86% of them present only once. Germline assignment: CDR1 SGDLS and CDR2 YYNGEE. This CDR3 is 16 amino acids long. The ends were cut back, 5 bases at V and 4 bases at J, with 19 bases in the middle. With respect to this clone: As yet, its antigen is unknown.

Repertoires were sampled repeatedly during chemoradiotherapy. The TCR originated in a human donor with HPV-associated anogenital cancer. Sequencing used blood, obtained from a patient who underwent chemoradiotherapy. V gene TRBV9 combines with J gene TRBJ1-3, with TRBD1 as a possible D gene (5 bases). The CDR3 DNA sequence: TGTGCCAGCAGTCGAGGAGGGCAGGGAAGGGGAAACACCATATATTTT. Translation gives CASSRGGQGRGNTIYF. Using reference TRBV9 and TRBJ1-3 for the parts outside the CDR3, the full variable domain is DSGVTQTPKHLITATGQRVTLRCSPRSGDLSVYWYQQSLDQGLQFLIQYYNGEERAKGNILERFSAQQFPDLHSELNLSSLELGDSALYFCASSRGGQGRGNTIYFGEGSWLTVV.